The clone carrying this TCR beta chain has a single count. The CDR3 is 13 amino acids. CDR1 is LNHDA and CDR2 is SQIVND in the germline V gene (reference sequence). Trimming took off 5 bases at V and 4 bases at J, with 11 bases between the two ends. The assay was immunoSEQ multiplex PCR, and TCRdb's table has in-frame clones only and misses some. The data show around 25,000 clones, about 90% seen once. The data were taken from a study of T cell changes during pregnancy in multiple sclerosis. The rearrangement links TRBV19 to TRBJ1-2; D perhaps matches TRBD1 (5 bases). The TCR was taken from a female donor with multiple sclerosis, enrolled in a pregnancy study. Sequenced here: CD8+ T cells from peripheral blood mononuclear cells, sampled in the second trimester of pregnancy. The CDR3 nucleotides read TGTGCCAGTAGTGGTGCGGGGGTCTATGGCTACACCTTC. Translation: CASSGAGVYGYTF.